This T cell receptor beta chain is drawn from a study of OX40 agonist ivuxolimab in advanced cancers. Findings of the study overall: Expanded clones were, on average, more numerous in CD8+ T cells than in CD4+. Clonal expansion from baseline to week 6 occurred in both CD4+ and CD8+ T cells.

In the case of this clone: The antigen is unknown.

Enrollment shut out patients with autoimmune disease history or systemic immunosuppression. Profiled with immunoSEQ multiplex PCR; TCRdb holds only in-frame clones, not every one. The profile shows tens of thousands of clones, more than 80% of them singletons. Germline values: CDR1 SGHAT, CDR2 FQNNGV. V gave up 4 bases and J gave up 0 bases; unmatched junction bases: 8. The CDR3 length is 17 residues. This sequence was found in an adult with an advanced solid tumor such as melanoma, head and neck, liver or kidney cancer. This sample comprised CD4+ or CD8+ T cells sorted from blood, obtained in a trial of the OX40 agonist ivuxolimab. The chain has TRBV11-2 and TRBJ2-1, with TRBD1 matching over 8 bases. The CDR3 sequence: CASSSIPGQDSYNEQFF. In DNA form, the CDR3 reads TGTGCCAGCAGCTCGATCCCGGGACAGGACTCCTACAATGAGCAGTTCTTC.